This TCR beta chain was captured in a study of OX40 agonist ivuxolimab in advanced cancers. Study summary: Across the patients, intravenous ivuxolimab was delivered every 2 weeks at 0.01 to 10 mg/kg. Partial responses were achieved by three patients: one hepatocellular carcinoma, two cutaneous melanoma.

Libraries were prepared by immunoSEQ multiplex PCR; TCRdb keeps only in-frame clonotypes and omits some of them. The sample shows about 98,000 clones, approximately 90% of them seen only once. In regard to this clone: Its antigen is not known.

Study conclusions and caveats: With doses of 0.1 to 3.0 mg/kg, CD4+ and CD8+ blood T cells had undergone clonal expansion by week 6. Partial responders at 0.1-3.0 mg/kg showed near-lowest clonal expansion.

V lost 6 bases, J lost 2 bases, and 13 bases lay in between. This CDR3 contains 13 residues. Germline assignment: CDR1 SQVTM and CDR2 ANQGSEA. The V and J genes are TRBV29-1 and TRBJ1-1; D is undetermined. The material was CD4+ or CD8+ T cells sorted from blood, obtained in a trial of the OX40 agonist ivuxolimab. The source of this sequence is an adult with an advanced solid tumor such as melanoma, head and neck, liver or kidney cancer. The CDR3 sequence: CSVKGQSNTEAFF. The CDR3 DNA sequence: TGCAGCGTCAAAGGGCAGTCAAACACTGAAGCTTTCTTT.